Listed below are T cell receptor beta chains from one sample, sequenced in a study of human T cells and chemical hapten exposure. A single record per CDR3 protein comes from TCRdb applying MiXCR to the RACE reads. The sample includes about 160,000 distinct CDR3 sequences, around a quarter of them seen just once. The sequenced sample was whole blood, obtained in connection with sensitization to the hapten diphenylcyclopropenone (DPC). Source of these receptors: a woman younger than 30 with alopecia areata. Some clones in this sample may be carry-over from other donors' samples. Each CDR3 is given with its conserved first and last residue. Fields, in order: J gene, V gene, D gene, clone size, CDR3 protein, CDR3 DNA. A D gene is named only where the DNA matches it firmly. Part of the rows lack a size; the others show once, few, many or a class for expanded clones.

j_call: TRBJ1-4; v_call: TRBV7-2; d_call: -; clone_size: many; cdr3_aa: CASSLVIGGEKLFF; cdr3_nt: TGTGCCAGCAGCTTAGTGATTGGAGGAGAAAAACTGTTTTTT
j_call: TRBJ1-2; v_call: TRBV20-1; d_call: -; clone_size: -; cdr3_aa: CSGGSGYTF; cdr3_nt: TGCAGTGGGGGTTCTGGCTACACCTTC
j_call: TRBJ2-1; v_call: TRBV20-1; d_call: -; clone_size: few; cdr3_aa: CSARSTTGSSYNEQFF; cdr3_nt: TGCAGTGCTAGATCCACGACTGGGAGCTCCTACAATGAGCAGTTCTTC
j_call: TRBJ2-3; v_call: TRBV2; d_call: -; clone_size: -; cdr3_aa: CASSDGRTFTDTQYF; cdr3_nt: TGTGCCAGCAGTGATGGGAGAACATTCACAGATACGCAGTATTTT
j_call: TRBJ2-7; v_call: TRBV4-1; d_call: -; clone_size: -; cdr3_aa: CASSQDIGRAREQYF; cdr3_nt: TGCGCCAGCAGCCAAGATATAGGCAGGGCGAGGGAGCAGTACTTC
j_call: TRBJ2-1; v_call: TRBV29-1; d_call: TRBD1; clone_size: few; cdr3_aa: CSASGQGFNEQFF; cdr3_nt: TGCAGCGCATCGGGACAGGGTTTTAATGAGCAGTTCTTC
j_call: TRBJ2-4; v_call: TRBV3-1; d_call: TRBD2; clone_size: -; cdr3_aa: CASSQAELAGVVNIQYF; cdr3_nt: TGTGCCAGCAGCCAAGCCGAACTAGCGGGAGTTGTAAACATTCAGTACTTC
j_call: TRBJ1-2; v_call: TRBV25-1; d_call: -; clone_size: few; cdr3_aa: CASSRDAYGYTF; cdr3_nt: TGTGCCAGCAGCCGGGACGCCTATGGCTACACCTTC
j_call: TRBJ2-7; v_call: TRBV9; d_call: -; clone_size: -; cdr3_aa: CASSVDGFAYEQYF; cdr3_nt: TGTGCCAGCAGCGTAGACGGATTCGCCTACGAGCAGTACTTC
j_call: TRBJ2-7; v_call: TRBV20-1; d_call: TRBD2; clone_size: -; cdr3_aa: CSADSLGGRTSYEQYF; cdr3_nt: TGCAGTGCGGATTCCCTGGGCGGGAGGACCTCCTACGAGCAGTACTTC
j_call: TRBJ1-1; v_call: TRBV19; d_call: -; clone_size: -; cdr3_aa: CASSFPQGNTEAFF; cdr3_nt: TGTGCCAGTAGTTTCCCGCAGGGGAACACTGAAGCTTTCTTT
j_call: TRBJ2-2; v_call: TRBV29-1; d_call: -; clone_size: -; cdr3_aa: CSVEEGRPGELFF; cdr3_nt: TGCAGCGTTGAGGAGGGCCGACCCGGGGAGCTGTTTTTT
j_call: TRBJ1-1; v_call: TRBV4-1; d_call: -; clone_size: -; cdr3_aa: CASSQDIRANTEAFF; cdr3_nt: TGCGCCAGCAGCCAAGATATCAGGGCGAACACTGAAGCTTTCTTT
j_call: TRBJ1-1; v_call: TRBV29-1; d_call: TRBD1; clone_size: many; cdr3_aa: CSVGTGGNTEAFF; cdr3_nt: TGCAGCGTTGGGACAGGGGGCAACACTGAAGCTTTCTTT
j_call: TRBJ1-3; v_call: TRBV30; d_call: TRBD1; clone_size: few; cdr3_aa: CALQGSGNTIYF; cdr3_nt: TGTGCCTTACAGGGGTCCGGAAACACCATATATTTT
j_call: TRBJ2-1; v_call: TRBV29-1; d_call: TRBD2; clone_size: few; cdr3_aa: CSVDRSSGGASFF; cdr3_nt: TGCAGCGTTGACCGTTCTAGCGGGGGGGCATCTTTCTTC
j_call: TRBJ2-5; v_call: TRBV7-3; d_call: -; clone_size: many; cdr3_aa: CASSFTGQETQYF; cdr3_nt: TGTGCCAGCAGCTTTACTGGCCAAGAGACCCAGTACTTC
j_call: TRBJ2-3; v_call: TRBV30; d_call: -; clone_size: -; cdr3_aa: CAWSKGSTDTQYF; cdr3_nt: TGTGCCTGGAGTAAGGGTAGCACAGATACGCAGTATTTT
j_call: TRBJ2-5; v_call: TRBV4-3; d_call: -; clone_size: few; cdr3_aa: CASSQDASGTQYF; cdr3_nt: TGCGCCAGCAGCCAAGACGCCAGTGGGACCCAGTACTTC
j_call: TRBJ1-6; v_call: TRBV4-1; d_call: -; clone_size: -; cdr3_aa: CASSQRTREPLHF; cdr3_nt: TGCGCCAGCAGCCAGAGGACCAGAGAACCCCTCCACTTT
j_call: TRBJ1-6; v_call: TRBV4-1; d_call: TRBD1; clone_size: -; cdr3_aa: CASSQESLFDRVHSPLHF; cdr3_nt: TGCGCCAGCAGCCAAGAATCCCTATTCGACAGGGTTCATTCACCCCTCCACTTT
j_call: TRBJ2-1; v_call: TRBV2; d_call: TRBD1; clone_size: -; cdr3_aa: CASLDRSQINEQFF; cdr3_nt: TGTGCCAGCTTGGACAGGTCTCAGATAAATGAGCAGTTCTTC
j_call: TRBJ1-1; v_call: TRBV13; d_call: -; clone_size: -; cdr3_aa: CASSSINKVPSFPAAFF; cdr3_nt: TGTGCCAGCAGCTCCATAAACAAGGTCCCCTCTTTCCCTGCCGCTTTCTTT
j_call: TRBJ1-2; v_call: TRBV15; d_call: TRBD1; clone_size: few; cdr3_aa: CATSRKTGVNYGYTF; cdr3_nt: TGTGCCACCAGCAGGAAGACAGGGGTTAACTATGGCTACACCTTC
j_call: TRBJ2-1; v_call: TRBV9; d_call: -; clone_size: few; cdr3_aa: CASSVGLLVGELTQFF; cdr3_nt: TGTGCCAGCAGCGTAGGACTCCTGGTTGGGGAATTAACGCAGTTCTTC
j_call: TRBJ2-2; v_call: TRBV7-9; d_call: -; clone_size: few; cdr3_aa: CASSISVANTGELFF; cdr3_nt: TGTGCCAGCAGCATTAGCGTAGCGAACACCGGGGAGCTGTTTTTT
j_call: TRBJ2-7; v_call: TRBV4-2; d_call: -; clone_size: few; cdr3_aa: CASSQGLRYEQYF; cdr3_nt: TGTGCCAGCAGCCAAGGTCTAAGGTACGAGCAGTACTTC
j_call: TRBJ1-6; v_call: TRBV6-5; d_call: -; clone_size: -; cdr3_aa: CASSYRAGQSSYNSPLHF; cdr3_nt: TGTGCCAGCAGTTACCGTGCTGGACAGAGCTCCTATAATTCACCCCTCCACTTT